This is a list of T cell receptor beta chains from one sample in a study of T cell changes during pregnancy in multiple sclerosis. Sequencing used immunoSEQ multiplex PCR; TCRdb keeps in-frame clones, though not all of them. The repertoire consists of about 28,000 clones, with 92% occurring once and the leading ten covering 4.8%. Specimen: peripheral blood, collected in the first trimester of pregnancy. The receptors come from a female donor in good health, enrolled as a control in a pregnancy study. The CDR3 runs from the conserved cysteine through the conserved F or W. D genes are given only for firm matches. Clone size is not always given. Where it is, it says once, few, many or a class for expanded clones.

j_call	clone_size	v_call	d_call	cdr3_aa	cdr3_nt
TRBJ2-7	-	TRBV2	TRBD1	CASSWGTGGPYEQYF	TGTGCCAGCAGTTGGGGGACAGGGGGTCCTTACGAGCAGTACTTC
TRBJ1-1	few	TRBV5-1	-	CASRPRRDGTEAFF	TGCGCCAGCAGACCCCGACGGGATGGCACTGAAGCTTTCTTT
TRBJ2-7	-	TRBV6-1	-	CASSQLMVEQYF	TGTGCCAGCAGCCAGTTGATGGTCGAGCAGTACTTC
TRBJ1-1	-	TRBV11-3	-	CASSLSSNTEAFF	TGTGCCAGCAGCTTATCGTCGAACACTGAAGCTTTCTTT
TRBJ2-7	few	TRBV11-3	TRBD1	CASSLVGTGGYEQYF	TGTGCCAGCAGCTTAGTGGGGACAGGGGGATACGAGCAGTACTTC
TRBJ1-1	-	TRBV19	-	CASSKTLEAFF	TGTGCCAGTAGTAAGACACTTGAAGCTTTCTTT
TRBJ1-5	-	TRBV2	TRBD1	CASTTGGRQPQHF	TGTGCCAGCACCACAGGGGGTCGTCAGCCCCAGCATTTT
TRBJ1-5	-	TRBV27	-	CASSSKKTWSNQPQHF	TGTGCCAGCAGTTCCAAGAAAACTTGGAGCAATCAGCCCCAGCATTTT
TRBJ2-1	-	TRBV15	-	CATSRDAPDEQFF	TGTGCCACCAGCAGAGATGCCCCGGATGAGCAGTTCTTC
TRBJ1-4	-	TRBV29-1	-	CSVATGGGTNEKLFF	TGCAGCGTTGCCACCGGGGGAGGAACTAATGAAAAACTGTTTTTT
TRBJ2-1	-	TRBV5-4	-	CASFFFGGNEQFF	TGTGCCAGCTTTTTTTTCGGGGGTAATGAGCAGTTCTTC
TRBJ1-6	-	TRBV5-6	-	CASSLGVTDSPLHF	TGTGCCAGCAGCCTAGGGGTTACCGATTCACCCCTCCACTTT
TRBJ2-2	-	TRBV9	-	CASSFGLTNTGELFF	TGTGCCAGCAGCTTCGGACTGACGAACACCGGGGAGCTGTTTTTT
TRBJ2-7	-	TRBV11-2	TRBD2	CASSPIRTSGRHGSYEQYF	TGTGCCAGCAGCCCTATTAGGACTAGCGGGAGGCACGGCTCCTACGAGCAGTACTTC
TRBJ1-2	-	TRBV4-1	TRBD1	CASSQWTGANYGYTF	TGCGCCAGCAGCCAATGGACAGGAGCTAACTATGGCTACACCTTC
TRBJ2-1	few	TRBV15	TRBD2	CATSRLAGGDNEQFF	TGTGCCACCAGCAGACTAGCGGGGGGAGACAATGAGCAGTTCTTC
TRBJ2-3	-	TRBV18	TRBD1	CASSEDRRDTQYF	TGTGCCAGCTCGGAGGACAGGCGGGATACGCAGTATTTT
TRBJ1-2	-	TRBV6-5	-	CASSYSAQGRGYTF	TGTGCCAGCAGTTACTCGGCACAGGGACGGGGCTACACCTTC
TRBJ2-7	-	TRBV7-9	TRBD1	CASSVYSGTGESVQYF	TGTGCCAGCAGCGTTTATTCCGGGACAGGGGAGTCGGTGCAGTACTTC
TRBJ2-1	-	TRBV19	-	CASSLGASSYNEQFF	TGTGCCAGTAGTCTAGGGGCCAGCTCCTACAATGAGCAGTTCTTC
TRBJ2-5	-	TRBV7-9	-	CASRGSLWETQYF	TGTGCCAGTCGGGGGTCCCTGTGGGAGACCCAGTACTTC
TRBJ1-2	-	TRBV12-5	-	CATPPAGLNGYTF	TGTGCTACCCCACCGGCAGGGTTGAATGGCTACACCTTC
TRBJ1-3	-	TRBV7-2	-	CASSATGSSGNTIYF	TGTGCCAGCAGCGCCACAGGGAGCTCTGGAAACACCATATATTTT
TRBJ2-1	-	TRBV6-1	TRBD2	CASSPRTSGLNEQFF	TGTGCCAGCAGTCCCCGGACTAGCGGATTAAATGAGCAGTTCTTC
TRBJ2-3	-	TRBV6-4	TRBD2	CATARSGRSTDTQYF	TGTGCCACCGCCCGTAGCGGGAGAAGCACAGATACGCAGTATTTT
TRBJ2-3	-	TRBV7-2	-	CASSVGGPPDTQYF	TGTGCCAGCAGCGTCGGGGGGCCTCCAGATACGCAGTATTTT
TRBJ2-7	-	TRBV27	TRBD2	CASRQGTSGYYEQYF	TGTGCCAGCAGACAGGGGACTAGCGGGTACTACGAGCAGTACTTC
TRBJ2-7	-	TRBV30	-	CAWSVSGYEQYF	TGTGCCTGGAGTGTAAGCGGCTACGAGCAGTACTTC
TRBJ1-1	few	TRBV11-3	-	CASSLGPGSNTEAFF	TGTGCCAGCAGCTTAGGGCCTGGGAGCAACACTGAAGCTTTCTTT
TRBJ1-3	-	TRBV5-4	-	CASSQDRTGNTIYF	TGTGCCAGCAGCCAAGACAGAACTGGAAACACCATATATTTT
TRBJ1-5	-	TRBV10-1	TRBD1	CASKKGARIGIGQPQHF	TGCGCCAGCAAAAAGGGGGCAAGGATTGGGATTGGTCAGCCCCAGCATTTT
TRBJ2-5	-	TRBV19	-	CASSLGLRRETQYF	TGTGCCAGTAGTCTTGGACTGCGACGGGAGACCCAGTACTTC
TRBJ1-3	-	TRBV9	-	CASSQLSGNTIYF	TGTGCCAGCAGTCAACTCTCTGGAAACACCATATATTTT
TRBJ1-2	few	TRBV7-9	TRBD1	CASRDGQGGYTF	TGTGCCAGCAGGGACGGACAGGGAGGCTACACCTTC
TRBJ2-2	-	TRBV5-1	TRBD2	CASSPRTSETGELFF	TGCGCCAGCAGCCCGCGGACTAGCGAGACCGGGGAGCTGTTTTTT
TRBJ2-2	-	TRBV4-3	TRBD2	CASSQEAGDTGELFF	TGCGCCAGCAGCCAAGAGGCGGGGGACACCGGGGAGCTGTTTTTT
TRBJ2-5	-	TRBV9	TRBD2	CASSVGRGTQETQYF	TGTGCCAGCAGCGTAGGGCGGGGGACCCAAGAGACCCAGTACTTC
TRBJ1-1	-	TRBV11-3	-	CASSDPGTEAFF	TGTGCCAGCAGCGATCCGGGGACTGAAGCTTTCTTT
TRBJ1-1	-	TRBV11-3	TRBD1	CASSPTKTGANTEAFF	TGTGCCAGCAGCCCCACCAAGACAGGGGCTAACACTGAAGCTTTCTTT
TRBJ2-4	-	TRBV9	TRBD2	CASSVGPRGSSGNIQYF	TGTGCCAGCAGCGTAGGTCCTCGGGGGTCTAGCGGAAACATTCAGTACTTC